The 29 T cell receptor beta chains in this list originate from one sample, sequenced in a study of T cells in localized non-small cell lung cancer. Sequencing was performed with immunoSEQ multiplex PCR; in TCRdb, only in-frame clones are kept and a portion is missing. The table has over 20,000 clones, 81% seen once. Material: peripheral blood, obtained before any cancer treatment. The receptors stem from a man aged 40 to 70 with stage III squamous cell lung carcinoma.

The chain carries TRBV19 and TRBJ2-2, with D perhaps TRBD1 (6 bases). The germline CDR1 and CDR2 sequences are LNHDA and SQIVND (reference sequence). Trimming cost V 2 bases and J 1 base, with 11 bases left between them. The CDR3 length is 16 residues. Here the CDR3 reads CASSITARGNTGELFF. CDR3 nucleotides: TGTGCCAGTAGTATAACGGCCAGGGGGAACACCGGGGAGCTGTTTTTT.

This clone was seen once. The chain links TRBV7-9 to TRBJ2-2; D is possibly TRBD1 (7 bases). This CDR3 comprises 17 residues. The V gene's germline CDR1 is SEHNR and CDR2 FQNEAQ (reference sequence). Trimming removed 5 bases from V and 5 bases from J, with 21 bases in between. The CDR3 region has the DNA TGTGCCAGCAGCCCCCCCAGGGGGGCGGTGGTGACCGGGGAGCTGTTTTTT. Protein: CASSPPRGAVVTGELFF. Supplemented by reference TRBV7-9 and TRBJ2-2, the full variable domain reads DTGVSQNPRHKITKRGQNVTFRCDPISEHNRLYWYRQTLGQGPEFLTYFQNEAQLEKSRLLSDRFSAERPKGSFSTLEIQRTEQGDSAMYLCASSPPRGAVVTGELFFGEGSRLTVL.

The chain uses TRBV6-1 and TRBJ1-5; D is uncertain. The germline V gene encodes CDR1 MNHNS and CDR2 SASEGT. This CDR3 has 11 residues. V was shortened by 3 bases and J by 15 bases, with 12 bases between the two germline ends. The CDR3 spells CASSDLKSWHF. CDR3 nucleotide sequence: TGTGCCAGCAGTGATCTTAAAAGCTGGCATTTT.

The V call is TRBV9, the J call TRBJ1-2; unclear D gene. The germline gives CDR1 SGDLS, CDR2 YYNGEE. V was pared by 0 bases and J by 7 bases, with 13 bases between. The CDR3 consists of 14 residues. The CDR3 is CASSVGAGLGGYTF. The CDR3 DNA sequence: TGTGCCAGCAGCGTAGGTGCCGGGTTAGGTGGCTACACCTTC. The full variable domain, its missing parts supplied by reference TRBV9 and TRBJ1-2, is DSGVTQTPKHLITATGQRVTLRCSPRSGDLSVYWYQQSLDQGLQFLIQYYNGEERAKGNILERFSAQQFPDLHSELNLSSLELGDSALYFCASSVGAGLGGYTFGSGTRLTVV.

The CDR3 spells CASSKDGGGLREQYF. CDR3 coding DNA: TGTGCCAGCAGCAAAGACGGGGGAGGGCTCCGGGAGCAGTACTTC. This sequence joins TRBV9 and TRBJ2-7, with 7 bases identical to TRBD2. Germline V lookup: CDR1 SGDLS, CDR2 YYNGEE. The CDR3 length is 15 residues. Trimming at V came to 4 bases and at J to 7 bases, leaving 14 bases not matched to a gene.

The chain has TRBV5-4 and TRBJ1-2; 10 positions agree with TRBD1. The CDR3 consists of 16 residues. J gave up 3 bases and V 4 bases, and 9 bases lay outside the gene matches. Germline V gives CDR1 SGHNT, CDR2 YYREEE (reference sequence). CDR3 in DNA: TGTGCCAGCAGCCCCGGACAGGGGGAATTTTACTATGGCTACACCTTC. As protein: CASSPGQGEFYYGYTF.

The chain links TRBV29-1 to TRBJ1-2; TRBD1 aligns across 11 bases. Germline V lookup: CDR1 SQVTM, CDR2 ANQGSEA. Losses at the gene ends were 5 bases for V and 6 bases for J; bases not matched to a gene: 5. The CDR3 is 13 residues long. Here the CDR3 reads CSVSTGQGDGYTF. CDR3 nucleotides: TGCAGCGTTTCGACGGGACAGGGGGATGGCTACACCTTC.

CDR3 sequence reads: CASSLNRDTDTQYF. CDR3 in DNA: TGTGCCAGCAGCTTAAACAGGGACACAGATACGCAGTATTTT. The chain has TRBV7-9 and TRBJ2-3, with D perhaps matching TRBD1 (6 bases). Trimming left V 2 bases short and J 2 bases short, with 8 bases between. The germline V gene has CDR1 SEHNR and CDR2 FQNEAQ (reference sequence). The CDR3 length is 14 residues.

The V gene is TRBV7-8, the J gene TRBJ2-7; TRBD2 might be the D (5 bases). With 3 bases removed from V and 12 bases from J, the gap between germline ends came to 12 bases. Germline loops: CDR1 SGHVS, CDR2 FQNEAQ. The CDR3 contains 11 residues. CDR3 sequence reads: CASSFEGWWYV. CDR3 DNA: TGTGCCAGCAGCTTTGAGGGTTGGTGGTACGTC.

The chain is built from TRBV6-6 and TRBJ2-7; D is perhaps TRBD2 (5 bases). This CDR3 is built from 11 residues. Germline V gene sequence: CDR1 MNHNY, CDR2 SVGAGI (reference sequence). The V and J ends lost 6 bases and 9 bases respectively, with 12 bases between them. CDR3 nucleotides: TGTGCCAGCAGCCCCGGGGTCTGGCAGTACTTC. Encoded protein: CASSPGVWQYF.

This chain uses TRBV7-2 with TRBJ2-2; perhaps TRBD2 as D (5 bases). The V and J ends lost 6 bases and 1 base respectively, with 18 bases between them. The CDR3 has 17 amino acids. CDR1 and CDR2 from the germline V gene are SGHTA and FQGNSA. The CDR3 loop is CASSPQLSGLNTGELFF. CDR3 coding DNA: TGTGCCAGCAGTCCTCAGTTATCGGGGTTGAACACCGGGGAGCTGTTTTTT.

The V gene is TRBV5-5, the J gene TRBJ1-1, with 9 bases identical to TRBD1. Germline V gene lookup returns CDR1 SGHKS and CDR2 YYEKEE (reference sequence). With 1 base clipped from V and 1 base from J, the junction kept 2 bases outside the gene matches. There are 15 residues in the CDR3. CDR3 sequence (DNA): TGTGCCAGCAGCTTGAGGGGACAGGGGAACACTGAAGCTTTCTTT. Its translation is CASSLRGQGNTEAFF.

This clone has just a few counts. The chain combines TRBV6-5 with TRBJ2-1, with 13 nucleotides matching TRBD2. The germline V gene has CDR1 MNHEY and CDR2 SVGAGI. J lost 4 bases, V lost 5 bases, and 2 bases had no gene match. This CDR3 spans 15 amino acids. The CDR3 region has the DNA TGTGCCAGCAGTGGGACTAGCGGGAAGTACAATGAGCAGTTCTTC. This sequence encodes CASSGTSGKYNEQFF.

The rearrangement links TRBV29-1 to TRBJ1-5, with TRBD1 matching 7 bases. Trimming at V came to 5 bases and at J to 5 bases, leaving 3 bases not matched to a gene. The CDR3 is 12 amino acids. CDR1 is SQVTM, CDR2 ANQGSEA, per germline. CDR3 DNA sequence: TGCAGCGTTTTTACAGGGGATCAGCCCCAGCATTTT. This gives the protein CSVFTGDQPQHF.

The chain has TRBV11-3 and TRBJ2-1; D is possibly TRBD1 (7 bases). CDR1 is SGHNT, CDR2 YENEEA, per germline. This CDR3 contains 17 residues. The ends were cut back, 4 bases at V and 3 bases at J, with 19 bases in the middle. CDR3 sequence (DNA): TGTGCCAGCAGCTCCCCCGGGCCAGGGGGACTCTACAATGAGCAGTTCTTC. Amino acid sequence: CASSSPGPGGLYNEQFF.

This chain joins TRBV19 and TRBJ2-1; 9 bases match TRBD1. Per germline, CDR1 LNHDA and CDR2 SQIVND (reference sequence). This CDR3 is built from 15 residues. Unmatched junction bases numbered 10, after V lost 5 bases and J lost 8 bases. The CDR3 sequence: CASSFRDRVMDEQFF. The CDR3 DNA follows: TGTGCCAGTAGTTTTCGGGACAGGGTTATGGATGAGCAGTTCTTC.

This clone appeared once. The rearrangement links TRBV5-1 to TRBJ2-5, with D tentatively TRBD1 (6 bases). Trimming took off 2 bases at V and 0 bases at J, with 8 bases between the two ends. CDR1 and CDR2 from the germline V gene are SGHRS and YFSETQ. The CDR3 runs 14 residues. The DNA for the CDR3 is TGCGCCAGCAGCTTTACAGGGTACCAAGAGACCCAGTACTTC. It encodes CASSFTGYQETQYF. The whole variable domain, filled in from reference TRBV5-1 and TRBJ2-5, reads KAGVTQTPRYLIKTRGQQVTLSCSPISGHRSVSWYQQTPGQGLQFLFEYFSETQRNKGNFPGRFSGRQFSNSRSEMNVSTLELGDSALYLCASSFTGYQETQYFGPGTRLLVL.

CDR3 DNA: TGTGCCAGCAGAAAGGAGGTAGCTGAAGCTTTCTTT. Its protein product is CASRKEVAEAFF. V and J are TRBV6-1 and TRBJ1-1; D is undetermined. Germline V gene lookup returns CDR1 MNHNS and CDR2 SASEGT. The length of the CDR3 is 12 residues. V lost 6 bases, J lost 6 bases, and 11 bases lay in between.

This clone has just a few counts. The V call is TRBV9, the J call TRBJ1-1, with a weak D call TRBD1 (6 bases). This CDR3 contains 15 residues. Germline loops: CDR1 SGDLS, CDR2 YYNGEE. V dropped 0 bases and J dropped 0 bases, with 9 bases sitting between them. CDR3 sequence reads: CASSVEGGLNTEAFF. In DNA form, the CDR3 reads TGTGCCAGCAGCGTAGAGGGGGGCTTGAACACTGAAGCTTTCTTT.

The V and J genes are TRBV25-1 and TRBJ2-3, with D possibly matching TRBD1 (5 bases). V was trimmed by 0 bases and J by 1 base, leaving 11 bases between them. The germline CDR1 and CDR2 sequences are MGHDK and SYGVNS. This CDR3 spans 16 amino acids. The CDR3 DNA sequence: TGTGCCAGCAGTGAATATTCGCTGGGGCGCACAGATACGCAGTATTTT. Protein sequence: CASSEYSLGRTDTQYF.

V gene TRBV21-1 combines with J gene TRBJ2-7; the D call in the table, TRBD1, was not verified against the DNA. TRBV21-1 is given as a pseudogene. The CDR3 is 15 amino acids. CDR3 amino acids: CASSKEVDRIHEQYF. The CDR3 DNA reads TGTGCCAGCAGCAAAGAGGTCGACAGGATCCACGAGCAGTACTTC.

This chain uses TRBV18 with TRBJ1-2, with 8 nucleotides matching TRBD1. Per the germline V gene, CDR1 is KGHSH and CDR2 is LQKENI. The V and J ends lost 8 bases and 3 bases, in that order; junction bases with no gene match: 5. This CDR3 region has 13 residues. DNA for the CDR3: TGTGCCAGCACCGACAGGGGCGACTATGGCTACACCTTC. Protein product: CASTDRGDYGYTF.

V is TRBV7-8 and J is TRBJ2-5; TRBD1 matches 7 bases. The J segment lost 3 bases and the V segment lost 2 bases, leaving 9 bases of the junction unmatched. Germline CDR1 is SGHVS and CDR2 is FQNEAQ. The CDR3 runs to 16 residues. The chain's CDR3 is CASSLRSRDSKETQYF. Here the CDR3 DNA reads TGTGCCAGCAGCTTACGGTCCCGGGACAGTAAAGAGACCCAGTACTTC.

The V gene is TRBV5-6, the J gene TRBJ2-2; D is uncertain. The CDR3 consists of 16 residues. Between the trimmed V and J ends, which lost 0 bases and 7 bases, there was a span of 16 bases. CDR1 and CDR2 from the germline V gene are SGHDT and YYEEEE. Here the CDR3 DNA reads TGTGCCAGCAGCTTGGGTTGGAGAACCCCCATCGGGGAGCTGTTTTTT. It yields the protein CASSLGWRTPIGELFF. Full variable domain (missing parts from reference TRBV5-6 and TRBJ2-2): DAGVTQSPTHLIKTRGQQVTLRCSPKSGHDTVSWYQQALGQGPQFIFQYYEEEERQRGNFPDRFSGHQFPNYSSELNVNALLLGDSALYLCASSLGWRTPIGELFFGEGSRLTVL.

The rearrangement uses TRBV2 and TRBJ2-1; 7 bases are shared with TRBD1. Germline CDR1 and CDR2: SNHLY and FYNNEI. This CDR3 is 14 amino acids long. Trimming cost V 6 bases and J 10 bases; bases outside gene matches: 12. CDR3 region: CASSLLDRDGEQFF. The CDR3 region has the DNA TGTGCCAGCAGCCTTTTAGACAGGGATGGGGAGCAGTTCTTC. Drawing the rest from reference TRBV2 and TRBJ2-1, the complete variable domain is EPEVTQTPSHQVTQMGQEVILRCVPISNHLYFYWYRQILGQKVEFLVSFYNNEISEKSEIFDDQFSVERPDGSNFTLKIRSTKLEDSAMYFCASSLLDRDGEQFFGPGTRLTVL.

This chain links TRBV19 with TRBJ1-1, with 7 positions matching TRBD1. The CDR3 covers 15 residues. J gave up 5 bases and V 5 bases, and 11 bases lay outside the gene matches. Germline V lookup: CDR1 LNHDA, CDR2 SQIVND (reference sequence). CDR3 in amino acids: CASSLATGLGTEAFF. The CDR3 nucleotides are TGTGCCAGTAGTCTCGCGACAGGGTTGGGAACTGAAGCTTTCTTT.

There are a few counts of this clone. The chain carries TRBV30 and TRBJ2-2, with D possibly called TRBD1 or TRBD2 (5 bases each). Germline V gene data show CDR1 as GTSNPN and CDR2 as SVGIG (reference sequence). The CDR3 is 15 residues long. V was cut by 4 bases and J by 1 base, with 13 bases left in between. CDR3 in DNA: TGTGCCTGGATGTTTGGGACGGTGAACACCGGGGAGCTGTTTTTT. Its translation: CAWMFGTVNTGELFF.

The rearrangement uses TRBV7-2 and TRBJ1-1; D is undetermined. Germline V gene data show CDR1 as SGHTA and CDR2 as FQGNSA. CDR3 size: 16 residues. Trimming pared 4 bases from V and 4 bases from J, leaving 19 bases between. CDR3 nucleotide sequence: TGTGCCAGCAGCTACCCACTTATTTCGCTCACCACTGAAGCTTTCTTT. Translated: CASSYPLISLTTEAFF.

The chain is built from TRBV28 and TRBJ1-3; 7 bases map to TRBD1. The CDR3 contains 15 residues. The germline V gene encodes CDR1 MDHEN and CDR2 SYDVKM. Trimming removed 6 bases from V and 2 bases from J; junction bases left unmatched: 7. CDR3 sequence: CASSSLTGAGNTIYF. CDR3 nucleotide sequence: TGTGCCAGCAGCTCCCTCACAGGGGCTGGAAACACCATATATTTT.